This entry concerns a single T cell receptor beta chain. Its antigen is not identified. V lost 3 bases to trimming and J lost 2 bases, with 19 bases between them. The CDR3 totals 18 residues. Germline V gene data show CDR1 as SGHNT and CDR2 as YENEEA. TCRdb reprocessed the 5' RACE reads with MiXCR, giving one entry per CDR3 protein. This sample has 400,000 to 500,000 distinct CDR3 sequences, with 15% to 20% found just once. The record originates from a study of T-cell memory formation after mild COVID-19. Findings and caveats of the study: The study detected some responding clones in pre-infection memory, suggesting cross-reactive memory joined.

The receptor was isolated from an adult woman who had mild COVID-19 (a few samples of this study predate the infection). Cell type and time point are not known. The specimen was PBMCs or a T cell subset sorted from them (not recorded which). This sequence joins TRBV11-3 and TRBJ2-2; D remains ambiguous. CDR3 coding DNA: TGTGCCAGCAGCTTCGGCCTTTGGGTCCGACCCAACACCGGGGAGCTGTTTTTT. It is translated as CASSFGLWVRPNTGELFF. The full variable domain, rest sourced from reference TRBV11-3 and TRBJ2-2, is EAGVVQSPRYKIIEKKQPVAFWCNPISGHNTLYWYLQNLGQGPELLIRYENEEAVDDSQLPKDRFSAERLKGVDSTLKIQPAELGDSAVYLCASSFGLWVRPNTGELFFGEGSRLTVL.